Presented here are 14 T cell receptor beta chains from one specimen sequenced in a study of cytomegalovirus exposure and HLA in healthy donors. Amplification used 60 Vbeta primers and 13 Jbeta primers. Profiled with immunoSEQ multiplex PCR; TCRdb holds only in-frame clones, not every one. The sample lists 110,000 to 150,000 clones, 78% occurring once. The specimen was PBMCs. All receptors derive from a female donor in good health and CMV-seronegative.

This sequence joins TRBV4-1 and TRBJ2-1; TRBD2 matches at 9 bases. CDR1 and CDR2 (germline): MGHRA, YSYEKL. The CDR3 runs to 16 residues. The V gene end was trimmed by 0 bases and the J gene end by 3 bases; junction bases not matched to a gene: 3. CDR3 protein: CASSQEWRGGYNEQFF. The CDR3 nucleotides read TGCGCCAGCAGCCAAGAATGGCGGGGGGGCTACAATGAGCAGTTCTTC.

The gene calls are TRBV28 and TRBJ1-2; 9 bases map to TRBD1. The CDR3 totals 15 residues. The V and J ends lost 6 bases and 2 bases, in that order; junction bases with no gene match: 7. Germline-derived CDR1 and CDR2 are MDHEN and SYDVKM. In DNA form, the CDR3 reads TGTGCCAGCAGACCTTACACAGGGGGCAACTATGGCTACACCTTC. Residues: CASRPYTGGNYGYTF.

The V and J genes are TRBV27 and TRBJ2-1; D is unresolved. CDR1 and CDR2 from the germline V gene are MNHEY and SMNVEV (reference sequence). V was shortened by 5 bases and J by 8 bases, with 16 bases between the two germline ends. This CDR3 spans 14 amino acids. The CDR3 DNA sequence: TGTGCCAGCAGTACCGCTCCAGAAGTTTATGAGCAGTTCTTC. It encodes CASSTAPEVYEQFF.

In nucleotides, the CDR3 is TGTGCCATCAGTGAGAGCGGTCGCAGGGAAGCTTTCTTT. Protein sequence: CAISESGRREAFF. The V call is TRBV10-3, the J call TRBJ1-1; D is uncertain. The V gene's germline CDR1 is ENHRY and CDR2 SYGVKD. The CDR3 sequence is 13 residues long. Trimming left V 2 bases short and J 8 bases short, with 12 bases between.

The genes are TRBV5-6 and TRBJ2-1; 7 positions match TRBD2. V shed 5 bases, J shed 3 bases, and the junction held 14 bases outside the gene matches. The germline V gene encodes CDR1 SGHDT and CDR2 YYEEEE. The CDR3 runs to 17 residues. The CDR3 nucleotides read TGTGCCAGCAGTCCCTTTTTGCAAGCGGGACGCTACAATGAGCAGTTCTTC. Residues: CASSPFLQAGRYNEQFF. Filled out from reference TRBV5-6 and TRBJ2-1, the complete variable domain reads DAGVTQSPTHLIKTRGQQVTLRCSPKSGHDTVSWYQQALGQGPQFIFQYYEEEERQRGNFPDRFSGHQFPNYSSELNVNALLLGDSALYLCASSPFLQAGRYNEQFFGPGTRLTVL.

J is TRBJ1-3 and V is TRBV9; 7 bases fit TRBD1. V was pared by 0 bases and J by 5 bases, with 11 bases of the junction left unmatched. Looked up from germline, CDR1 is SGDLS and CDR2 is YYNGEE. This CDR3 has 17 amino acids. The CDR3 region is CASSVGLLTGLRNTIYF. CDR3 coding DNA: TGTGCCAGCAGCGTAGGACTCCTGACAGGGTTACGAAACACCATATATTTT. The full variable domain, completed using reference TRBV9 and TRBJ1-3, is DSGVTQTPKHLITATGQRVTLRCSPRSGDLSVYWYQQSLDQGLQFLIQYYNGEERAKGNILERFSAQQFPDLHSELNLSSLELGDSALYFCASSVGLLTGLRNTIYFGEGSWLTVV.

This clone was picked up a small number of times. The rearrangement links TRBV6-5 to TRBJ1-2; TRBD1 matches 10 bases. The J segment lost 4 bases and the V segment lost 6 bases, leaving 2 bases of the junction unmatched. The V gene's germline CDR1 is MNHEY and CDR2 SVGAGI. The CDR3 is 13 residues long. CDR3 in amino acids: CASRDRGGYGYTF. CDR3 DNA sequence: TGTGCCAGCAGGGACAGGGGGGGCTATGGCTACACCTTC.

This clone was recorded a few times. V gene TRBV6-1 combines with J gene TRBJ1-1; unclear D gene. The CDR3 is 13 amino acids. V lost 6 bases, J lost 2 bases, and 10 bases lay in between. The germline gives CDR1 MNHNS, CDR2 SASEGT. CDR3 nucleotides: TGTGCCAGCAGGCCCGGACTTAACACTGAAGCTTTCTTT. It codes for CASRPGLNTEAFF.

This clone was picked up one time. This chain uses TRBV7-2 with TRBJ2-2; no clear D gene. The CDR3 contains 15 residues. The germline V and J ends were trimmed by 1 base and 3 bases, with 9 bases remaining between them. Per the germline V gene, CDR1 is SGHTA and CDR2 is FQGNSA. In DNA form, the CDR3 reads TGTGCCAGCAGCTTAGATCCAGACTACACCGGGGAGCTGTTTTTT. This encodes CASSLDPDYTGELFF.

The V gene is TRBV28, the J gene TRBJ2-3, with D uncertain. The CDR3 extends over 12 amino acids. The V end lost 4 bases, the J end lost 4 bases, and 6 bases lay between the germline ends. Looked up from germline, CDR1 is MDHEN and CDR2 is SYDVKM. The CDR3 loop reads CASSSYSDTQYF. CDR3 in DNA: TGTGCCAGCAGTTCCTATTCAGATACGCAGTATTTT.

The J gene is TRBJ2-5, the V gene TRBV27; 8 bases fit TRBD1. The J call is uncertain, as TRBJ2-7 better fits the DNA end. This CDR3 is built from 15 residues. The germline gives CDR1 MNHEY, CDR2 SMNVEV (reference sequence). DNA of the CDR3: TGTGCCAGCAGATACAGAGGACAGGGAGGTGGCGAGCAGTACTTC. Amino acids: CASRYRGQGGGEQYF.

This clone occurred a few times. V is TRBV4-1 and J is TRBJ1-5; TRBD1 matches 7 bases. The CDR3 runs to 15 residues. V lost 3 bases and J lost 0; bases outside the gene matches: 2. CDR1 and CDR2 (germline): MGHRA, YSYEKL. The CDR3 sequence is CASSQRQGSNQPQHF. The CDR3 DNA reads as TGCGCCAGCAGCCAGAGACAGGGTAGCAATCAGCCCCAGCATTTT.

The chain uses TRBV28 and TRBJ2-7; possibly TRBD1 for D (7 bases). The germline CDR1 and CDR2 sequences are MDHEN and SYDVKM. V was shortened by 2 bases and J by 2 bases, with 25 bases between the two germline ends. The CDR3 loop spans 19 amino acids. CDR3 in amino acids: CASSLIWGATGIRTYEQYF. The CDR3 bases are TGTGCCAGCAGTTTAATATGGGGGGCGACAGGGATCAGAACCTACGAGCAGTACTTC.

The gene calls are TRBV14 and TRBJ2-7; D remains ambiguous. This CDR3 has 15 residues. Looked up from germline, CDR1 is SGHDN and CDR2 is FVKESK. V was pared by 1 base and J by 4 bases, with 14 bases between. CDR3 bases: TGTGCCAGCAGCCAAGGCGGCCTACCCTCTTACGAGCAGTACTTC. This gives the protein CASSQGGLPSYEQYF.